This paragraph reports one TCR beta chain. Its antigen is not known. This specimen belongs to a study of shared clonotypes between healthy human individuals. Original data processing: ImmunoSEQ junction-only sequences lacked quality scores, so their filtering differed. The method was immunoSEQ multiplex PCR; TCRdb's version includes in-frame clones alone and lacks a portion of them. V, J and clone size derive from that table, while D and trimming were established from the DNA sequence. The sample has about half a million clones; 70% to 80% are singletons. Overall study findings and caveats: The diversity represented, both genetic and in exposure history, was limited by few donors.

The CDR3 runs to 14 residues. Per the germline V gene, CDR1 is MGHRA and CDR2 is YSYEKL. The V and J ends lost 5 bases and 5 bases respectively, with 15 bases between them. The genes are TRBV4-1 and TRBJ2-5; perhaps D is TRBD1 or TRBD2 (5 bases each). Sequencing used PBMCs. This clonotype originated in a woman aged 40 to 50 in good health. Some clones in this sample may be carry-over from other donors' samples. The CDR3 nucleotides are TGCGCCAGCAGCAAAGGGACGACGACTGAGACCCAGTACTTC. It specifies CASSKGTTTETQYF.